This T cell receptor beta chain was profiled in a study of blood T cell repertoires in COVID-19. For the study at large: Acute and convalescent COVID-19 specimens originated in the United States, Italy and Spain. In each case, the material was cDNA or gDNA derived from T cells, B-cell-depleted T cells, or PBMCs.

Seattle enrolled patients during active infection and tracked them longitudinally. The V end lost 3 bases, the J end lost 10 bases, and 10 bases lay between the germline ends. This CDR3 has 11 amino acids. CDR1 is DFQATT and CDR2 is SNEGSKA in the germline V gene (reference sequence). As processed by the authors: How many nucleated cells were present was estimated from reference gene primer amplification. TCRdb keeps only in-frame clones here, not all; method: immunoSEQ multiplex PCR. V and J calls plus clone size are reproduced from that table; the DNA served to infer D and trimming. Of some 65,000 clones listed, roughly 88% are singletons.

The source of this sequence is a man aged 50-60 years with COVID-19, enrolled during active disease. The specimen was peripheral blood. The chain couples TRBV20-1 to TRBJ2-1; possibly TRBD2 for D (6 bases). In nucleotides, the CDR3 is TGCAGTGCTAGCGGGAGACCGGAGCAGTTCTTC. This gives the protein CSASGRPEQFF.